This entry features one T cell receptor beta chain sequence. Its recognized antigen is unknown. No qualities accompany the bases; no much larger clone lies one base away. The germline V gene specifies SGHAT as CDR1 and FQNNGV as CDR2. V and J are truncated by 1 base and 5 bases respectively, leaving an intervening sequence of 12 bases. The CDR3 numbers 14 residues from cysteine through phenylalanine. Only CDR3 DNA remains: 42 bases, in frame from the first base. This sample was included in a study of CD8 T cells in Susac syndrome (dated by TCRdb to between 2017 and 2020). Study-level background: Whether CD8+ T cell activation and differentiation in Susac syndrome was antigen driven was tested using repertoire sequencing. The clonality of the CD8+ T cell repertoire was compared across about 12 healthy donors, around 14 Susac syndrome patients and fewer than 16 multiple sclerosis patients.

RNA was extracted using the RNeasy kit, and roughly 0.5 to 1 microgram was reverse transcribed with random hexamers. The immunoSEQ multiplex PCR assay, which covers 54 Vbeta and 13 Jbeta segments, was used to amplify TCR beta CDR3 regions. Bias from PCR amplification was corrected by using a synthetic template baseline for primer optimization and for computational correction. Per the original workflow: Reads were assigned to V, D and J genes according to IMGT and analyzed in immunoSEQ Analyzer, with only productive sequences retained. Clonality was computed as one minus Shannon entropy normalized by log2 of the number of productive unique sequences. For each patient and control, public and private clones were evaluated among the 100 most prevalent clones. A clone was defined as Susac-specific if it was absent from the healthy and MS cohorts, from over a thousand published viral clones and from other ImmuneACCESS disease sequences. The public reads were quality trimmed at Q25 with fastp and then assembled into clones with MiXCR by TCRdb, keeping productive beta chains. Entries are consolidated by CDR3 protein sequence, retaining the most common genes and DNA. None of the V and J calls come from the authors' own analysis; TCRdb made them. This sample holds tens of thousands of distinct CDR3 sequences; about 92% were observed only once. Roughly 0.2% of the sample is taken by the ten largest.

Here is what the overall study found, with its caveats: The study acknowledged that relatively few individuals were included in the TCR sequencing and HLA analysis.

Peripheral blood CD8+ and CD4+ T cells from healthy donors, Susac syndrome patients and multiple sclerosis patients were profiled using high-throughput TCR beta sequencing. The healthy donors served as controls matched for age and sex. Bulk CD8+ and CD4+ T cells were purified by magnetic negative isolation, whereas CD8+ TEMRA cells were enriched by FACS. Blood was drawn into EDTA tubes, processed within 24 hours, and PBMCs were isolated by density gradient centrifugation. PBMCs destined for TCR sequencing were cryopreserved in liquid nitrogen and later thawed in a 37 °C water bath. Purity of sorted or isolated CD4+, CD8+ and CD8+ TEMRA cells was at least 90%.

Sequenced: CD8+ T cells from PBMCs. This receptor was obtained from a human donor in good health. The rearrangement combines TRBV11-2 with TRBJ2-7; TRBD2 could be the D gene, as 7 bases match. The CDR3 protein sequence reads: CASSLGGGLDEQYF. DNA sequence: TGTGCCAGCAGCTTAGGGGGGGGCCTCGACGAGCAGTACTTC.